These 8 T cell receptor beta chains share one sample of origin, sequenced in a study of T cell responses to AZD1222 COVID-19 vaccine. Some clones are missing from TCRdb's copy, which holds only in-frame ones; the method was immunoSEQ multiplex PCR. The sample has roughly 100,000 clones, roughly 88% seen once. This sample comprised peripheral blood, obtained on day 0 of AZD1222 vaccination. The receptors were sampled from an adult in good health.

This clone was recorded once. The chain combines TRBV27 with TRBJ2-7, with 8 bases lining up with TRBD1. The CDR3 contains 16 residues. Losses at the gene ends were 3 bases for V and 5 bases for J; bases not matched to a gene: 12. In germline, CDR1 is MNHEY, CDR2 SMNVEV (reference sequence). The CDR3 bases are TGTGCCAGCAGTTTCCAGGGGGCGGCCTTTCTGAACGAGCAGTACTTC. Translation gives CASSFQGAAFLNEQYF.

This chain joins TRBV6-6 and TRBJ1-5, with D uncertain. Germline-derived CDR1 and CDR2 are MNHNY and SVGAGI (reference sequence). The V gene lost 10 bases and the J gene lost 3 bases, with 13 bases spanning the gap. CDR3 length equals 13 residues. In DNA, the CDR3 is TGTGCCACTTGTTTAGGTGACAATCAGCCCCAGCATTTT. It translates to CATCLGDNQPQHF.

This clone occurred once. The gene calls are TRBV5-1 and TRBJ1-2; D gene unclear. Trimming removed 3 bases at V and 8 bases at J, with 17 bases between. The germline V gene encodes CDR1 SGHRS and CDR2 YFSETQ. This CDR3 has 14 residues. CDR3 bases: TGCGCCAGCAGCTCGGAGGCGAGTGTTAGAGGCTACACCTTC. Translation: CASSSEASVRGYTF.

The chain links TRBV27 to TRBJ1-5; D not certain. V was cut by 2 bases and J by 2 bases, with 7 bases left in between. Germline assignment: CDR1 MNHEY and CDR2 SMNVEV (reference sequence). The CDR3 loop spans 14 amino acids. CDR3 in DNA: TGTGCCAGCAGTTTACGGCCAGGCAATCAGCCCCAGCATTTT. Amino acids: CASSLRPGNQPQHF.

This chain joins TRBV10-1 and TRBJ2-3; 10 bases map to TRBD2. V lost 2 bases, J lost 0 bases, and 2 bases stayed unmatched. CDR3 length: 16 amino acids. Germline CDR1 is WNHNN and CDR2 is SYGVQD (reference sequence). The CDR3 is CASSEGTSVSTDTQYF. In DNA, the CDR3 is TGCGCCAGCAGTGAGGGGACTAGCGTTAGCACAGATACGCAGTATTTT.

The gene calls are TRBV20-1 and TRBJ2-1; 11 positions agree with TRBD2. V trimming: 3 bases; J trimming: 9 bases; junction bases outside the gene matches: 7. Germline CDR1 DFQATT, CDR2 SNEGSKA (reference sequence). The CDR3 contains 14 residues. The CDR3 sequence is CSASLAGGPTEQFF. As DNA, the CDR3 is TGCAGTGCTAGTTTAGCGGGAGGGCCAACTGAGCAGTTCTTC.

This clone was seen just once. The V and J genes are TRBV4-1 and TRBJ2-1; 7 nucleotides line up with TRBD2. This CDR3 has 16 amino acids. Germline V CDR1 and CDR2: MGHRA, YSYEKL. The V and J ends lost 0 bases and 2 bases, in that order; junction bases with no gene match: 4. The DNA of the CDR3 is TGCGCCAGCAGCCAAGAGGCTAGCGGAGCCTACAATGAGCAGTTCTTC. Protein: CASSQEASGAYNEQFF.

The rearrangement uses TRBV7-2 and TRBJ2-5, with a tentative D call TRBD2 (5 bases). The germline gives CDR1 SGHTA, CDR2 FQGNSA. The CDR3 is made up of 15 amino acids. Trimming pared 6 bases from V and 5 bases from J, leaving 19 bases between. The CDR3 DNA sequence: TGTGCCAGCAGACAACCGGACGTCCGCGGGGAGACCCAGTACTTC. Its translation: CASRQPDVRGETQYF.